This T cell receptor (beta chain) was observed in a study of T cell responses to AZD1222 COVID-19 vaccine. The repertoire was sequenced with immunoSEQ multiplex PCR; TCRdb's copy has only in-frame clones and lacks some. The repertoire has about 130,000 clones, over 75% of them found once; the top ten carry around 2.8%. CDR3 length: 13 amino acids. Deletions cut 3 bases from V and 0 bases from J, with 6 bases between. CDR1 is GTSNPN and CDR2 is SVGIG in the germline V gene (reference sequence). Study-wide findings and caveats: The donor group comprised mostly white British people and more females; the analysis possibly underestimated clonal diversity. Reportedly, nearly half the spike-specific TCRs target unmutated variant regions.

For this clone: Its antigen remains unknown.

The chain combines TRBV30 with TRBJ1-5; D is unclear. Material: peripheral blood, obtained on day 0 of AZD1222 vaccination. The TCR comes from an adult in good health. The CDR3: CAWSGYSNQPQHF. CDR3 coding DNA: TGTGCCTGGAGCGGATATAGCAATCAGCCCCAGCATTTT.